This T cell receptor (beta chain) was captured by sequencing in a study of T cell responses to AZD1222 COVID-19 vaccine. Study results and caveats: Most donors were white British and more were female, and clonal diversity was possibly underestimated. In all cases, repertoires were sampled only after the peak T cell response. Baseline seropositivity occurred in only 5 or 6 AZD1222 recipients.

Libraries were prepared by immunoSEQ multiplex PCR; TCRdb keeps only in-frame clonotypes and omits some of them. The repertoire includes about 100,000 clones, approximately 86% of them detected once, and approximately 3% sits in the top ten. This clone came up a few times. Antigen unknown. The sequence came from an adult who received the MenACWY meningococcal vaccine as a control. This specimen consisted of peripheral blood, obtained 28 days after the second dose of the MenACWY control vaccine.

The CDR3 DNA sequence: TGCGCCAGCAGCCGGGTTAGGGGGACAGATACGCAGTATTTT. It translates to CASSRVRGTDTQYF. V is TRBV4-3 and J is TRBJ2-3; possible D gene TRBD1, 6 bases. The CDR3 spans 14 residues. The V and J ends lost 4 bases and 3 bases respectively, with 11 bases between them. Germline-derived CDR1 and CDR2 are LGHNA and YSLEER.